This T cell receptor (beta chain) appears in the sequencing data of a study of human T cells and chemical hapten exposure. Time point noted: pre-sensitization, week 0. This sample's treatment: therapeutic diphenylcyclopropenone sensitization with weekly scalp DPC. This clonotype was picked up many times. Individual cDNA molecules (in the library) carried attached unique molecular identifiers. TCRdb redid the calling of the RACE reads with MiXCR, one entry per CDR3 protein. The data show around 95,000 distinct CDR3 sequences, approximately 10% seen once. This receptor was identified in a woman aged 60-75 years with alopecia areata. Some clones in this sample may be carry-over from other donors' samples. This specimen was whole blood, taken in connection with sensitization to the hapten diphenylcyclopropenone (DPC).

The CDR3 here is CASGTAYNSPLHF. The CDR3, as DNA: TGTGCCAGCGGGACGGCCTATAATTCACCCCTCCACTTT. The chain uses TRBV7-9 and TRBJ1-6; D is perhaps TRBD1 (5 bases). Germline V CDR1 and CDR2: SEHNR, FQNEAQ (reference sequence). CDR3 length: 13 amino acids. Trimming took 8 bases from V and 2 from J, leaving 7 bases between them. Drawing the rest from reference TRBV7-9 and TRBJ1-6, the complete variable domain is DTGVSQNPRHKITKRGQNVTFRCDPISEHNRLYWYRQTLGQGPEFLTYFQNEAQLEKSRLLSDRFSAERPKGSFSTLEIQRTEQGDSAMYLCASGTAYNSPLHFGNGTRLTVT.